These T cell receptor beta chains were read from a single sample in a study of shared clonotypes between healthy human individuals. The protocol was immunoSEQ multiplex PCR, while the TCRdb copy is restricted to in-frame clones and leaves out a portion. This table holds 1,500,000 or so clones, just under 99% found once. Sequencing was performed on naive CD4+ T cells sorted from blood. The receptors stem from a young man in good health. Both conserved end residues are part of each CDR3. D genes are given only for firm matches. The size entry is marked missing in some rows and otherwise reads once, few, many or a size class.

v_call: TRBV19
j_call: TRBJ1-5
cdr3_length: 14
clone_size: .
d_call: .
cdr3_nt: TGTGCCAGTAGTAGGACACCAAGCAATCAGCCCCAGCATTTT
cdr3_aa: CASSRTPSNQPQHF

v_call: TRBV7-9
j_call: TRBJ2-1
cdr3_length: 12
clone_size: .
d_call: .
cdr3_nt: TGTGCCAGCAGCTTATTTTCCCATGAGCAGTTCTTC
cdr3_aa: CASSLFSHEQFF

v_call: TRBV2
j_call: TRBJ2-1
cdr3_length: 15
clone_size: .
d_call: TRBD1
cdr3_nt: TGTGCCAGCAGTGGAAACAGGGGATCTTACAATGAGCAGTTCTTC
cdr3_aa: CASSGNRGSYNEQFF

v_call: TRBV18
j_call: TRBJ1-5
cdr3_length: 13
clone_size: .
d_call: .
cdr3_nt: TGTGCCAGCTCAGTCGATAGCAATCAGCCCCAGCATTTT
cdr3_aa: CASSVDSNQPQHF

v_call: TRBV2
j_call: TRBJ2-3
cdr3_length: 17
clone_size: .
d_call: .
cdr3_nt: TGTGCCAGCCTTCGGCATCCCCCGGAGGTGGTGACAGATACGCAGTATTTT
cdr3_aa: CASLRHPPEVVTDTQYF

v_call: TRBV5-1
j_call: TRBJ1-1
cdr3_length: 16
clone_size: .
d_call: .
cdr3_nt: TGCGCCAGCAGCTTTCGGTCTTCGGGACAAGACACTGAAGCTTTCTTT
cdr3_aa: CASSFRSSGQDTEAFF

v_call: TRBV18
j_call: TRBJ1-1
cdr3_length: 13
clone_size: .
d_call: .
cdr3_nt: TGTGCCAGCTCGCTCAAAATGAACACTGAAGCTTTCTTT
cdr3_aa: CASSLKMNTEAFF

v_call: TRBV5-1
j_call: TRBJ1-1
cdr3_length: 17
clone_size: .
d_call: TRBD1
cdr3_nt: TGCGCCAGCAGCATACAGACAGGGGCCTACATGAACACTGAAGCTTTCTTT
cdr3_aa: CASSIQTGAYMNTEAFF

v_call: TRBV18
j_call: TRBJ1-3
cdr3_length: 14
clone_size: .
d_call: TRBD1
cdr3_nt: TGTGCCAGCTCCCAGGGGGCCTCTGGAAACACCATATATTTT
cdr3_aa: CASSQGASGNTIYF

v_call: TRBV18
j_call: TRBJ1-1
cdr3_length: 17
clone_size: .
d_call: TRBD1
cdr3_nt: TGTGCCAGCTCACCACCCAGTTCAGGGGGCAAGAACACTGAAGCTTTCTTT
cdr3_aa: CASSPPSSGGKNTEAFF

v_call: TRBV29-1
j_call: TRBJ2-5
cdr3_length: 18
clone_size: .
d_call: .
cdr3_nt: TGCAGCGTTGAAGAGGGACTCCCGTGGGGTTCCCGGGGGGAGACCCAGTACTTC
cdr3_aa: CSVEEGLPWGSRGETQYF

v_call: TRBV7-9
j_call: TRBJ2-2
cdr3_length: 13
clone_size: .
d_call: .
cdr3_nt: TGTGCCAGCAGCTTTAGAGGCCCCGGGGAGCTGTTTTTT
cdr3_aa: CASSFRGPGELFF

v_call: TRBV11-2
j_call: TRBJ2-2
cdr3_length: 15
clone_size: .
d_call: .
cdr3_nt: TGTGCCAGCAGCTTACCCGGACTCCCCACCGGGGAGCTGTTTTTT
cdr3_aa: CASSLPGLPTGELFF

v_call: TRBV6-1
j_call: TRBJ2-7
cdr3_length: 15
clone_size: .
d_call: .
cdr3_nt: TGTGCCAGCAGTGAAAGCGGCGGGAACTACTACGAGCAGTACTTC
cdr3_aa: CASSESGGNYYEQYF

v_call: TRBV4-3
j_call: TRBJ2-2
cdr3_length: 14
clone_size: .
d_call: .
cdr3_nt: TGCGCCAGCAGCCAAAGAAGAGGGACCGGGGAGCTGTTTTTT
cdr3_aa: CASSQRRGTGELFF

v_call: TRBV25-1
j_call: TRBJ2-7
cdr3_length: 15
clone_size: .
d_call: .
cdr3_nt: TGTGCCAGCAGTGAAATCCGAGGGAGCTCCTACGAGCAGTACTTC
cdr3_aa: CASSEIRGSSYEQYF

v_call: TRBV7-2
j_call: TRBJ2-1
cdr3_length: 14
clone_size: .
d_call: .
cdr3_nt: TGTGCCAGCAGCCCACGACTAGTCGGCAATGAGCAGTTCTTC
cdr3_aa: CASSPRLVGNEQFF

v_call: TRBV7-2
j_call: TRBJ2-1
cdr3_length: 19
clone_size: .
d_call: TRBD2
cdr3_nt: TGTGCCAGCAGCTCCCCCAAAGCGGGAGCCCCGGGACCCTACAATGAGCAGTTCTTC
cdr3_aa: CASSSPKAGAPGPYNEQFF

v_call: TRBV6-6
j_call: TRBJ2-1
cdr3_length: 16
clone_size: .
d_call: .
cdr3_nt: TGTGCCAGCGGTCAGACAGAAGTGCGCCTCGGGCGTGAGCAGTTCTTC
cdr3_aa: CASGQTEVRLGREQFF

v_call: TRBV5-5
j_call: TRBJ2-1
cdr3_length: 16
clone_size: .
d_call: TRBD2
cdr3_nt: TGTGCCAGCAGCTTTGGACTAGCGGGAGGTTACAATGAGCAGTTCTTC
cdr3_aa: CASSFGLAGGYNEQFF

v_call: TRBV7-2
j_call: TRBJ2-3
cdr3_length: 13
clone_size: .
d_call: .
cdr3_nt: TGTGCCAGCAGCTTAGTTGGGGAGGATACGCAGTATTTT
cdr3_aa: CASSLVGEDTQYF

v_call: TRBV6-5
j_call: TRBJ2-7
cdr3_length: 13
clone_size: .
d_call: .
cdr3_nt: TGTGCCAGCAGTTACGGGGCCGCCTACGAGCAGTACTTC
cdr3_aa: CASSYGAAYEQYF

v_call: TRBV7-9
j_call: TRBJ2-2
cdr3_length: 17
clone_size: .
d_call: .
cdr3_nt: TGTGCCAGCAGCATATCCGCGGCCGGTATGAACACCGGGGAGCTGTTTTTT
cdr3_aa: CASSISAAGMNTGELFF

v_call: TRBV18
j_call: TRBJ1-4
cdr3_length: 14
clone_size: .
d_call: .
cdr3_nt: TGTGCCAGCTCACCCCCAGGGCGCGGTGAAAAACTGTTTTTT
cdr3_aa: CASSPPGRGEKLFF

v_call: TRBV6-4
j_call: TRBJ2-3
cdr3_length: 14
clone_size: .
d_call: TRBD1
cdr3_nt: TGTGCCAGTCTCCGGGACAGGGGACCGGATACGCAGTATTTT
cdr3_aa: CASLRDRGPDTQYF

v_call: TRBV4-3
j_call: TRBJ1-1
cdr3_length: 14
clone_size: .
d_call: .
cdr3_nt: TGCGCCAGCAGCCAAGATGGACCGAACACTGAAGCTTTCTTT
cdr3_aa: CASSQDGPNTEAFF

v_call: TRBV19
j_call: TRBJ2-7
cdr3_length: 16
clone_size: .
d_call: TRBD2
cdr3_nt: TGTGCCAGTAGTATCGATGCGGGAGGGCGAAGGTACGAGCAGTACTTC
cdr3_aa: CASSIDAGGRRYEQYF

v_call: TRBV11-3
j_call: TRBJ2-2
cdr3_length: 15
clone_size: .
d_call: .
cdr3_nt: TGTGCCAGCAGCGCCGGCCAAGGGCGCACCGGGGAGCTGTTTTTT
cdr3_aa: CASSAGQGRTGELFF

v_call: TRBV11-2
j_call: TRBJ2-7
cdr3_length: 13
clone_size: .
d_call: .
cdr3_nt: TGTGCCAGCAGCTTAGCGGGGGTTGGCGAGCAGTACTTC
cdr3_aa: CASSLAGVGEQYF

v_call: TRBV29-1
j_call: TRBJ2-1
cdr3_length: 14
clone_size: .
d_call: .
cdr3_nt: TGCAGCCCCTGGGGTCTAGGCTCCTACAATGAGCAGTTCTTC
cdr3_aa: CSPWGLGSYNEQFF

v_call: TRBV5-6
j_call: TRBJ1-1
cdr3_length: 14
clone_size: .
d_call: .
cdr3_nt: TGTGCCAGCAGCTTCCAGGGTAGGGGCACTGAAGCTTTCTTT
cdr3_aa: CASSFQGRGTEAFF

v_call: TRBV21-1
j_call: TRBJ1-5
cdr3_length: 15
clone_size: .
d_call: .
cdr3_nt: TGTGCCAGCTCCCGGGGGAGTGATTCCAATCAGCCCCAGCATTTT
cdr3_aa: CASSRGSDSNQPQHF

v_call: TRBV5-4
j_call: TRBJ1-1
cdr3_length: 15
clone_size: .
d_call: TRBD1
cdr3_nt: TGTGCCAGCAAGACAGGGCAATACATGAACACTGAAGCTTTCTTT
cdr3_aa: CASKTGQYMNTEAFF

v_call: TRBV29-1
j_call: TRBJ1-1
cdr3_length: 13
clone_size: once
d_call: TRBD1
cdr3_nt: TGCAGCGTTGGGAACAGGGGGGAGGTTGGAGCTTTCTTT
cdr3_aa: CSVGNRGEVGAFF

v_call: TRBV18
j_call: TRBJ1-3
cdr3_length: 15
clone_size: .
d_call: TRBD1
cdr3_nt: TGTGCCAGCTCACCACCCGGGACAGCTGGAAACACCATATATTTT
cdr3_aa: CASSPPGTAGNTIYF

v_call: TRBV9
j_call: TRBJ2-7
cdr3_length: 15
clone_size: .
d_call: TRBD1
cdr3_nt: TGTGCCAGCAGCAACCTGGGCAGGGGGCTCGACGAGCAGTACTTC
cdr3_aa: CASSNLGRGLDEQYF

v_call: TRBV7-2
j_call: TRBJ2-7
cdr3_length: 13
clone_size: .
d_call: .
cdr3_nt: TGTGCCAGCAGCTTAGTTCAGTTCACCGAGCAGTACTTC
cdr3_aa: CASSLVQFTEQYF

v_call: TRBV5-1
j_call: TRBJ1-3
cdr3_length: 14
clone_size: .
d_call: TRBD1
cdr3_nt: TGCGCCAGCAGCGTGACAGGGTCTGGAAACACCATATATTTT
cdr3_aa: CASSVTGSGNTIYF

v_call: TRBV9
j_call: TRBJ2-1
cdr3_length: 16
clone_size: .
d_call: TRBD2
cdr3_nt: TGTGCCAGCAGCGCCCGCCGAGCGGGAGTCGAAAATGAGCAGTTCTTC
cdr3_aa: CASSARRAGVENEQFF